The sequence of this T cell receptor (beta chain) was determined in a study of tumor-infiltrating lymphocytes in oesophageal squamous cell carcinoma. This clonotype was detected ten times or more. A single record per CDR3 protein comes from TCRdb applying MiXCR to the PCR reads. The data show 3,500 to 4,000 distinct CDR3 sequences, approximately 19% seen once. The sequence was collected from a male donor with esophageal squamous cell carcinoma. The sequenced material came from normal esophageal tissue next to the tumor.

The chain's CDR3 is CASSRGIQGSGANVLTF. CDR3 DNA sequence: TGTGCCAGCAGCCGCGGGATACAAGGCTCTGGGGCCAACGTCCTGACTTTC. V gene TRBV5-4 combines with J gene TRBJ2-6; maybe TRBD2 (6 bases). V dropped 4 bases and J dropped 0 bases, with 14 bases sitting between them. Looked up from germline, CDR1 is SGHNT and CDR2 is YYREEE (reference sequence). The CDR3 is made up of 17 amino acids. Filled out from reference TRBV5-4 and TRBJ2-6, the complete variable domain reads ETGVTQSPTHLIKTRGQQVTLRCSSQSGHNTVSWYQQALGQGPQFIFQYYREEENGRGNFPPRFSGLQFPNYSSELNVNALELDDSALYLCASSRGIQGSGANVLTFGAGSRLTVL.